This passage covers 32 T cell receptor beta chains from one sample sequenced in a study of T cells expressing NK-cell markers. TCRdb reprocessed the 5' RACE reads, keeping one entry per CDR3 protein, no DNA. Recorded here are about 540,000 distinct CDR3 sequences; the top ten clones represent less than 4.5%. Sequencing used blood T cells: a sorted CD56 or NKG2C T cell subset, CD4+ or CD8+ T cells, or bulk PBMC T cells (not recorded which). These TCRs come from a young man in good health.

The CDR3 region is CASVPRTELNTEAFF. This chain uses TRBV7-9 with TRBJ1-1; TCRdb lists TRBD1, though no DNA is available to test this call. Germline CDR1 is SEHNR and CDR2 is FQNEAQ (reference sequence). This CDR3 has 15 residues.

The V gene is TRBV20-1, the J gene TRBJ2-1. This CDR3 spans 15 amino acids. Germline CDR1 reads DFQATT; CDR2 reads SNEGSKA (reference sequence). CDR3 residues: CSASSDRGPYNEQFF.

The CDR3 protein is CASSTDREIVEQYF. This chain joins TRBV7-2 and TRBJ2-7; TCRdb names TRBD1, which stays unverified in the absence of DNA. Looked up from germline, CDR1 is SGHTA and CDR2 is FQGNSA. This CDR3 comprises 14 residues.

The chain recombines TRBV29-1 with TRBJ1-1; as DNA is missing, the TRBD1 call by TCRdb cannot be tested. CDR3 length: 13 amino acids. Germline lookup yields CDR1 SQVTM and CDR2 ANQGSEA. The CDR3 region is CSVGGRMNTEAFF.

The chain couples TRBV12-3 or TRBV12-4 to TRBJ1-2; TCRdb's D call, TRBD1, is unchecked because there is no DNA. The CDR3 is made up of 12 amino acids. This chain's CDR3 is CATTRGAGGYTF.

The V call is TRBV5-1, the J call TRBJ2-5; TCRdb names TRBD2, which stays unverified in the absence of DNA. The germline CDR1 and CDR2 sequences are SGHRS and YFSETQ. This CDR3 contains 14 residues. The chain's CDR3 is CASTSGSGQETQYF.

CDR3 protein: CASSENPPEAFF. This chain joins TRBV6-1 and TRBJ1-1. Looked up from germline, CDR1 is MNHNS and CDR2 is SASEGT. CDR3 length: 12 amino acids.

The rearrangement links TRBV12-3 or TRBV12-4 to TRBJ1-6. There are 19 residues in the CDR3. CDR3: CASRVGRDTGGSYNSPLHF.

The chain joins TRBV20-1 to TRBJ2-3; TCRdb designates TRBD2, a call that cannot be tested without DNA. The CDR3 length is 16 residues. Germline lookup yields CDR1 DFQATT and CDR2 SNEGSKA (reference sequence). CDR3 sequence: CSARSAMLAGTDTQYF.

This chain connects TRBV12-3 or TRBV12-4 to TRBJ2-3; the D call of TRBD2 rests on TCRdb alone, since no DNA is present to check it. The CDR3 runs to 12 residues. The CDR3 sequence is CASNKGPDTQYF.

The chain employs TRBV10-3 and TRBJ2-1; the D call of TRBD2 rests on TCRdb alone, since no DNA is present to check it. The CDR3 spans 13 residues. Germline CDR1 ENHRY, CDR2 SYGVKD. The CDR3 reads CAISPSGYNEQFF.

The CDR3 loop is CASSYSTGRGTNQPQHF. The rearrangement joins TRBV6-2 or TRBV6-3 to TRBJ1-5; TCRdb selects TRBD1, and the lack of DNA leaves this call unchecked. The germline CDR1 and CDR2 sequences are MNHEY and SVGEGT. The CDR3 sequence is 17 residues long.

V gene TRBV28 combines with J gene TRBJ2-1. Germline loops: CDR1 MDHEN, CDR2 SYDVKM. The CDR3 is 13 residues long. CDR3 amino acids: CASGNSLFNEQFF.

The chain employs TRBV20-1 and TRBJ2-1; the D gene TCRdb calls, TRBD2, cannot be checked with no DNA. Germline CDR1 is DFQATT and CDR2 is SNEGSKA (reference sequence). This CDR3 has 16 residues. The CDR3 sequence is CSARGRTGVPHNEQFF.

The chain couples TRBV27 to TRBJ2-5; TCRdb designates TRBD1, a call that cannot be tested without DNA. From germline, CDR1 is MNHEY and CDR2 SMNVEV (reference sequence). The CDR3 is 13 amino acids. The CDR3 protein is CASSSTGVKTQYF.

The chain joins TRBV29-1 to TRBJ2-3; TCRdb names TRBD2, which stays unverified in the absence of DNA. The CDR3 is 15 amino acids. CDR1 is SQVTM and CDR2 is ANQGSEA in the germline V gene. CDR3 sequence reads: CSVSPGLITRDTQYF.

The chain uses TRBV2 and TRBJ1-2; the D call of TRBD1 rests on TCRdb alone, since no DNA is present to check it. Germline values: CDR1 SNHLY, CDR2 FYNNEI. This CDR3 contains 13 residues. The CDR3 is CASSGTHNYGYTF.

The chain employs TRBV9 and TRBJ2-1; there is no DNA to check the TCRdb D call of TRBD2. Germline V gives CDR1 SGDLS, CDR2 YYNGEE. This CDR3 comprises 15 residues. CDR3 protein: CASSTRGWTTNEQFF.

This chain uses TRBV16 with TRBJ1-6; no DNA is available, so the TRBD1 call from TCRdb remains unchecked. Germline CDR1 is KGHSY and CDR2 is FQNENV. The CDR3 loop spans 15 amino acids. CDR3 amino acids: CASSQGGRSGSPLHF.

The chain is built from TRBV7-8 and TRBJ2-7; there is no DNA to check the TCRdb D call of TRBD1. The CDR3 runs 14 residues. Germline CDR1 reads SGHVS; CDR2 reads FQNEAQ. The CDR3 loop is CASSINRGGYEQYF.

The chain links TRBV20-1 to TRBJ2-1. This CDR3 is 16 amino acids long. The germline V gene has CDR1 DFQATT and CDR2 SNEGSKA (reference sequence). The CDR3 loop reads CSARGFGDRSYNEQFF.

The rearrangement uses TRBV3-1 and TRBJ1-4; as DNA is missing, the TRBD1 call by TCRdb cannot be tested. The CDR3 contains 16 residues. Germline V lookup: CDR1 LGHDT, CDR2 YNNKEL (reference sequence). The CDR3 sequence is CASSPRMGQVNEKLFF.

V is TRBV12-3 or TRBV12-4 and J is TRBJ2-7; TCRdb selects TRBD1, and the lack of DNA leaves this call unchecked. The CDR3 is 16 amino acids. The CDR3 sequence is CASAPGPGQGSYEQYF.

J is TRBJ1-1 and V is TRBV4-3; absent DNA, TCRdb's TRBD1 call cannot be checked. Germline V gives CDR1 LGHNA, CDR2 YSLEER. The CDR3 extends over 14 amino acids. CDR3 amino acids: CASSLMTGSTEAFF.

V gene TRBV12-3 or TRBV12-4 combines with J gene TRBJ2-6; lacking DNA, the TRBD1 call made by TCRdb goes unchecked. This CDR3 region has 16 residues. CDR3 in amino acids: CASSNTGGSGANVLTF.

The CDR3 sequence: CASSQDSGSPDEYNEQFF. The gene calls are TRBV4-3 and TRBJ2-1; the D gene TCRdb calls, TRBD2, cannot be checked with no DNA. The CDR3 contains 18 residues. Germline CDR1 and CDR2: LGHNA and YSLEER.

V usage is TRBV5-6 and J usage is TRBJ2-1. The CDR3 loop spans 16 amino acids. Germline assignment: CDR1 SGHDT and CDR2 YYEEEE. The CDR3 protein is CASSLAGRGSYNEQFF.

The CDR3 protein is CASSRDVTYNEQFF. The chain uses TRBV12-3 or TRBV12-4 and TRBJ2-1. The CDR3 has 14 residues.

This chain joins TRBV29-1 and TRBJ1-1; TCRdb calls TRBD1, which cannot be checked without DNA. This CDR3 region has 11 residues. Germline V gene lookup returns CDR1 SQVTM and CDR2 ANQGSEA. CDR3 sequence reads: CSGDSLYEAFF.

This rearrangement joins TRBV29-1 to TRBJ2-5; TCRdb designates TRBD2, a call that cannot be tested without DNA. The CDR3 totals 13 residues. Germline V gives CDR1 SQVTM, CDR2 ANQGSEA. CDR3 sequence: CSVGAQRQETQYF.

The rearrangement uses TRBV7-8 and TRBJ2-3; TCRdb names TRBD1, which stays unverified in the absence of DNA. Germline V gene sequence: CDR1 SGHVS, CDR2 FQNEAQ. The length of the CDR3 is 17 residues. The chain's CDR3 is CASRSGPRAFSTDTQYF.

The chain carries TRBV12-3 or TRBV12-4 and TRBJ2-3; TCRdb returns TRBD1, unconfirmable since there is no DNA. The CDR3 runs to 15 residues. CDR3 in amino acids: CASSTTGAFFDTQYF.